Detailed here is one T cell receptor (beta chain). These data belong to a study of blood T cell repertoires in COVID-19. Study-level background: T cells, B-cell-depleted T cells, or PBMCs supplied cDNA or gDNA.

CDR3 length equals 15 residues. V was clipped by 4 bases and J by 6 bases, with 19 bases between them. In germline, CDR1 is MDHEN, CDR2 SYDVKM. Per the original data handling: Estimation of nucleated cell counts relied on the amplification of reference gene primers. Measured with immunoSEQ multiplex PCR; TCRdb has only the in-frame clones, and not every one. That table supplies the V and J calls and clone size; D and trimming were determined from the DNA. The data show fewer than 250,000 clones, approximately 81% seen once. This TCR was recovered from a woman older than 75 with COVID-19, enrolled during active disease. Sequenced input: peripheral blood. The chain uses TRBV28 and TRBJ2-7, with TRBD2 as a possible D gene (5 bases). As DNA, the CDR3 is TGTGCCAGCAGTTCCCCGACACTCCTAGCTGGCGAGCAGTACTTC. The encoded protein is CASSSPTLLAGEQYF.